This TCR beta chain appears in the sequencing data of a study of cytomegalovirus exposure and HLA in healthy donors. The PCR was carried out with 60 Vbeta primers and 13 Jbeta primers. Assay: immunoSEQ multiplex PCR; the TCRdb copy retains only in-frame clones and omits some. This specimen shows 55,000 to 85,000 clones; the ten leading clones hold 2% to 2.5%. Germline CDR1 reads LGHNA; CDR2 reads YSLEER. The ends were cut back, 2 bases at V and 2 bases at J, with 13 bases in the middle. The CDR3 is 15 residues long. The chain carries TRBV4-3 and TRBJ2-7; D is perhaps TRBD1 (6 bases). The sample taken for sequencing was PBMCs. This receptor was identified in a female donor in good health and CMV-seropositive. The CDR3 DNA is TGCGCCAGCAGCCAACAGGGGAAAGGTACCTACGAGCAGTACTTC. This gives the protein CASSQQGKGTYEQYF.